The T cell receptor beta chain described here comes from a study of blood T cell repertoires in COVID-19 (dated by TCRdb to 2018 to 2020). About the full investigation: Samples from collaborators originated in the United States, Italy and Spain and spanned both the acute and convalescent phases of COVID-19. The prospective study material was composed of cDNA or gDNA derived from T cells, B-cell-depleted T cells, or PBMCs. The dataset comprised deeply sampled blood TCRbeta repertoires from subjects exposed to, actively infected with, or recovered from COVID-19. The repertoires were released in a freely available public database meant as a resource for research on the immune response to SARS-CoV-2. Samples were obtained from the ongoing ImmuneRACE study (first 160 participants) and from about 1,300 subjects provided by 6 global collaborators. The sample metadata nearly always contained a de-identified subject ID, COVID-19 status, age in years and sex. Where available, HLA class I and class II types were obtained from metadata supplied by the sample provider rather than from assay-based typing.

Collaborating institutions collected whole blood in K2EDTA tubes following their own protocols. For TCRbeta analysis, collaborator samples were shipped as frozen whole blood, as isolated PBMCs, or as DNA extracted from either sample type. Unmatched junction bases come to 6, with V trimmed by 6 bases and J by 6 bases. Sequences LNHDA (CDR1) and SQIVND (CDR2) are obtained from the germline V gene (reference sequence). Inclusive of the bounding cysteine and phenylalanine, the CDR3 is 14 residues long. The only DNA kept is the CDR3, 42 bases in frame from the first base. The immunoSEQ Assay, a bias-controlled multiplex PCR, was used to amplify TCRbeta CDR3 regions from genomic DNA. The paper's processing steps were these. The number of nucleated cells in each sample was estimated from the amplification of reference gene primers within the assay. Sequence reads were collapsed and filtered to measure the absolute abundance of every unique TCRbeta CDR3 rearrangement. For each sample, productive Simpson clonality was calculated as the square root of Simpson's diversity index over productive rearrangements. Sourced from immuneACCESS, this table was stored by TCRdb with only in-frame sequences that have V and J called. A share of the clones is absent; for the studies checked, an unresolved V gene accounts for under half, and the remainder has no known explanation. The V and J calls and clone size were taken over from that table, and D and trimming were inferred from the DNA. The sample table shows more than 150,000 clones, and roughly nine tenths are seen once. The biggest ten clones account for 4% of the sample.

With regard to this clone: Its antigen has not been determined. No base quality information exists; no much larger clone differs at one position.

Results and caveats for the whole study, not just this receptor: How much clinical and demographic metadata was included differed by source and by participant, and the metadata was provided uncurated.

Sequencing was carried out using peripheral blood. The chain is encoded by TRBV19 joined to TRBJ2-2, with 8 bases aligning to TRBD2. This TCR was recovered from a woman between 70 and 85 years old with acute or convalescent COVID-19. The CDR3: CASSRTSLPGELFF. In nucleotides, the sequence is TGTGCCAGTAGCCGGACTAGCCTCCCCGGGGAGCTGTTTTTT.